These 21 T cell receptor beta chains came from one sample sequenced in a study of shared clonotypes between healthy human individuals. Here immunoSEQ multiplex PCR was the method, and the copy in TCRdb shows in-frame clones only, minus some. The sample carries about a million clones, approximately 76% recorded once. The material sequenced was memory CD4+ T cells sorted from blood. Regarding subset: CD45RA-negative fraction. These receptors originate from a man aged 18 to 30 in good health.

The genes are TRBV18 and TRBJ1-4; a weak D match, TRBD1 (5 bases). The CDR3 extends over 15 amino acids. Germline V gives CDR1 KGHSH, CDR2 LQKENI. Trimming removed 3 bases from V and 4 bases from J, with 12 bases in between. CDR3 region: CASSPRKQDNEKLFF. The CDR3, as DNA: TGTGCCAGCTCACCCAGGAAACAGGATAATGAAAAACTGTTTTTT.

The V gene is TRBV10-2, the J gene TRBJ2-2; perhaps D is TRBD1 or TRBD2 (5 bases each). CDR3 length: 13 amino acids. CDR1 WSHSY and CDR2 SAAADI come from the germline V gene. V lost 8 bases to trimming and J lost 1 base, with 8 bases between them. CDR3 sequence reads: CASGTQNTGELFF. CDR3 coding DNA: TGCGCCAGCGGGACCCAGAACACCGGGGAGCTGTTTTTT.

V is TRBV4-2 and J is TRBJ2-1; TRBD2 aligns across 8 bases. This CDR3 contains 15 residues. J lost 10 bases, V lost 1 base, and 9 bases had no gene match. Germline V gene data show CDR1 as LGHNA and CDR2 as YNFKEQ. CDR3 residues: CASSQVGSGEVEQFF. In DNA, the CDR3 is TGTGCCAGCAGCCAAGTTGGTAGCGGGGAAGTAGAGCAGTTCTTC.

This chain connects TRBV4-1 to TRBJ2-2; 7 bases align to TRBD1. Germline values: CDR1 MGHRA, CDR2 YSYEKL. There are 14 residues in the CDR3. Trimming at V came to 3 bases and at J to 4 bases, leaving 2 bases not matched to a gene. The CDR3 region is CASSQNRGTGELFF. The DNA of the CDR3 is TGCGCCAGCAGCCAGAACAGGGGCACCGGGGAGCTGTTTTTT.

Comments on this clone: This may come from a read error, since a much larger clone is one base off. This chain's CDR3 is CASSLAGNTEAFF. CDR3 DNA sequence: TGTGCCAGCAGCTTGGCGGGGAACACTGAAGCTTTCTTT. This rearrangement joins TRBV5-4 to TRBJ1-1; D ambiguous. The CDR3 extends over 13 amino acids. Germline assignment: CDR1 SGHNT and CDR2 YYREEE (reference sequence). The V and J ends lost 0 bases and 1 base respectively, with 4 bases between them. Based on the CDR3 plus reference TRBV5-4 and TRBJ1-1, the full variable domain is ETGVTQSPTHLIKTRGQQVTLRCSSQSGHNTVSWYQQALGQGPQFIFQYYREEENGRGNFPPRFSGLQFPNYSSELNVNALELDDSALYLCASSLAGNTEAFFGQGTRLTVV.

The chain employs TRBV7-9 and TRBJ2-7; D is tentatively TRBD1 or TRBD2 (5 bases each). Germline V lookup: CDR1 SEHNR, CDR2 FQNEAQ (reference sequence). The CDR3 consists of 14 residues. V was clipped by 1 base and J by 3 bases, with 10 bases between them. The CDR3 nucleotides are TGTGCCAGCAGCTTAGATACAGGACTCTACGAGCAGTACTTC. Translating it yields CASSLDTGLYEQYF.

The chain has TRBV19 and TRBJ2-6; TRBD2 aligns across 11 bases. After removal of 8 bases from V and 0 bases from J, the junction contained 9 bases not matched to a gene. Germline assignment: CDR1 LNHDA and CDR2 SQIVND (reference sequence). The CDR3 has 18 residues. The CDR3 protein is CASSTSGAFRSGANVLTF. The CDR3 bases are TGTGCCAGTTCGACTAGCGGGGCTTTCCGCTCTGGGGCCAACGTCCTGACTTTC.

Written as DNA, the CDR3 is TGTGCCAGTAGTATAGGCTGGCTTGACCAGGGGACCCAGTACTTC. It is translated as CASSIGWLDQGTQYF. The V and J genes are TRBV19 and TRBJ2-5; D may be TRBD1 (5 bases). The CDR3 runs to 15 residues. Trimming took off 1 base at V and 7 bases at J, with 16 bases between the two ends. Germline V gene lookup returns CDR1 LNHDA and CDR2 SQIVND (reference sequence).

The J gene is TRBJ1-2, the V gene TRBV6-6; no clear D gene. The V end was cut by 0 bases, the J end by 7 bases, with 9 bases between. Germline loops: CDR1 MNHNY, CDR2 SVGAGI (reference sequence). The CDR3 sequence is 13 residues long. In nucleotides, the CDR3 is TGTGCCAGCAGTTACTCGACGGGGTCTGGCTACACCTTC. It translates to CASSYSTGSGYTF.

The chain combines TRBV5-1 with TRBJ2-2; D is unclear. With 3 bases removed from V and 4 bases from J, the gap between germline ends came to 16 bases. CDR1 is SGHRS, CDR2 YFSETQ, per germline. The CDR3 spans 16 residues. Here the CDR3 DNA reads TGCGCCAGCAGCTCGTCATCGTACCAAGGCACCGGGGAGCTGTTTTTT. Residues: CASSSSSYQGTGELFF.

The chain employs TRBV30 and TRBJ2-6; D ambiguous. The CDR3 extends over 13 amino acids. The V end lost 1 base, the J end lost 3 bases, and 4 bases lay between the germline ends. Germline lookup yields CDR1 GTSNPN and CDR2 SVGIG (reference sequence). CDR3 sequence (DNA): TGTGCCTGGAGTGGGGGTGGGGCCAACGTCCTGACTTTC. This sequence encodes CAWSGGGANVLTF.

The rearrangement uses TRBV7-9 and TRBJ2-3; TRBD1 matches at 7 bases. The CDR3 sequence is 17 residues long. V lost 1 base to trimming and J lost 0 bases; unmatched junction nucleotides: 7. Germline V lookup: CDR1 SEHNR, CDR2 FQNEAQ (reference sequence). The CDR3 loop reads CASSLGQGTFSTDTQYF. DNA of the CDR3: TGTGCCAGCAGCTTAGGACAGGGTACCTTTAGCACAGATACGCAGTATTTT.

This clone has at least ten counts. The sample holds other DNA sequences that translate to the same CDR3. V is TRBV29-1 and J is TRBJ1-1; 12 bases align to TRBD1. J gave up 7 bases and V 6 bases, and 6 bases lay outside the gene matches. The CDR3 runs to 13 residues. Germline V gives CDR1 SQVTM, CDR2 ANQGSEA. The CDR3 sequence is CSVGTGGLSEAFF. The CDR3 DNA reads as TGCAGCGTGGGGACAGGGGGCTTAAGTGAAGCTTTCTTT.

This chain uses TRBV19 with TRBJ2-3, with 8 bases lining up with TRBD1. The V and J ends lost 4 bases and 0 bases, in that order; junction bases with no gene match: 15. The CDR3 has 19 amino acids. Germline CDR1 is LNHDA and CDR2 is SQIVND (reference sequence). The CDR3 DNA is TGTGCCAGTAGTACCAGAAACTTGGACAGGGACGCTAGCACAGATACGCAGTATTTT. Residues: CASSTRNLDRDASTDTQYF.

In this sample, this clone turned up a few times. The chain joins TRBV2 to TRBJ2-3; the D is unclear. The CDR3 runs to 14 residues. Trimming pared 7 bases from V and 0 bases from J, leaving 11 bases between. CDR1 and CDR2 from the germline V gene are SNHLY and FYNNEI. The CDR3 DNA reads TGTGCCAGCACGGAGTCCTGGAGCACAGATACGCAGTATTTT. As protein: CASTESWSTDTQYF. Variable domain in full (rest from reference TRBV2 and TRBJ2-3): EPEVTQTPSHQVTQMGQEVILRCVPISNHLYFYWYRQILGQKVEFLVSFYNNEISEKSEIFDDQFSVERPDGSNFTLKIRSTKLEDSAMYFCASTESWSTDTQYFGPGTRLTVL.

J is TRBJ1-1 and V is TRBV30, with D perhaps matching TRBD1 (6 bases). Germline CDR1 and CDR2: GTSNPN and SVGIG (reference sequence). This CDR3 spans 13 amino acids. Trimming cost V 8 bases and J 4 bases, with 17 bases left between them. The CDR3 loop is CAGTWGRITEAFF. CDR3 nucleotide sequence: TGTGCCGGGACATGGGGGCGGATCACTGAAGCTTTCTTT.

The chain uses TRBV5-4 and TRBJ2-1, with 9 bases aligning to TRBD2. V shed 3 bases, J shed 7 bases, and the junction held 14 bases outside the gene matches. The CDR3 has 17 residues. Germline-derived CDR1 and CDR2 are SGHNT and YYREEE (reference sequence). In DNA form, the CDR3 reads TGTGCCAGCAGCTATTTCCCCGCCGGACTAGCGACGAATGAGCAGTTCTTC. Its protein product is CASSYFPAGLATNEQFF.

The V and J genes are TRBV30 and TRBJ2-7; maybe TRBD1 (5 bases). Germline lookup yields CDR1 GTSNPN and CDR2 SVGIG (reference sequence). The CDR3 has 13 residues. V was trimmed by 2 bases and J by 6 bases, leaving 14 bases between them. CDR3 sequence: CAWSLLGVGEQYF. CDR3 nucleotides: TGTGCCTGGAGTTTGTTAGGGGTAGGCGAGCAGTACTTC.

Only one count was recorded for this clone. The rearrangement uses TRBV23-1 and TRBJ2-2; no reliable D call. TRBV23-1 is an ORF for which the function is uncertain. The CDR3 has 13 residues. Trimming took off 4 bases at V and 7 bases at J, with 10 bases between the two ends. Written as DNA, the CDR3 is TGCGCCAGCAGTCCGCTTGGCGGCGGGGAGCTGTTTTTT. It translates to CASSPLGGGELFF.

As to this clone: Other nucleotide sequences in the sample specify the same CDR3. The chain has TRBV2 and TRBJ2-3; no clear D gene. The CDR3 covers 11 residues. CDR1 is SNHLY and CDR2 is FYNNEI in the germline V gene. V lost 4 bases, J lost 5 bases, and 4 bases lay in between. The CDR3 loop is CASSVRDTQYF. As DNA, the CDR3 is TGTGCCAGCAGTGTGCGAGATACGCAGTATTTT.

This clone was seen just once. DNA of the CDR3: TGTGCCAGTAGGGAGGGGCCCAACAATCAGCCCCAGCATTTT. Translation: CASREGPNNQPQHF. This sequence joins TRBV19 and TRBJ1-5; D is perhaps TRBD1 (5 bases). The CDR3 covers 14 residues. Germline V gives CDR1 LNHDA, CDR2 SQIVND (reference sequence). V shed 6 bases and J shed 3 bases, with 12 bases lying between them. Using reference TRBV19 and TRBJ1-5 for the parts outside the CDR3, the full variable domain is DGGITQSPKYLFRKEGQNVTLSCEQNLNHDAMYWYRQDPGQGLRLIYYSQIVNDFQKGDIAEGYSVSREKKESFPLTVTSAQKNPTAFYLCASREGPNNQPQHFGDGTRLSIL.